Listed below are T cell receptor beta chains from one sample, sequenced in a study of T cell repertoires in cytomegalovirus infection. TCRdb reprocessed the reads via MiXCR and lists one record per CDR3 protein. The data show about 740,000 distinct CDR3 sequences, about 33% seen once. What these receptors recognize is not known. Sequences were derived from cultured PBMCs, sampled from culture after CMV antigen stimulation. The receptors here all came from a human donor in good health (CMV status not recorded). Some clones in this sample may be carry-over from other donors' samples. Each CDR3 is given with its conserved first and last residue. D genes are given only for firm matches. Expanded clones are given a class, and other clones once, few, many or no size at all.

clone_size	d_call	v_call	j_call	cdr3_aa	cdr3_nt
once	TRBD2	TRBV12-3/TRBV12-4	TRBJ2-1	CASSSSGLPNPIRAFF	TGTGCCAGCAGTTCTAGCGGCCTCCCTAATCCCATACGGGCGTTCTTC
-	TRBD1	TRBV7-9	TRBJ1-3	CASRQGGNRNTIYF	TGTGCCAGCAGACAGGGGGGAAATCGAAACACCATATATTTT
-	-	TRBV10-3	TRBJ2-1	CAISDSGDEQFF	TGTGCCATCAGTGACAGCGGTGATGAGCAGTTCTTC
few	-	TRBV7-2	TRBJ2-3	CASSLGWFSAITDTQYF	TGTGCCAGCAGCTTAGGTTGGTTTAGCGCGATCACAGATACGCAGTATTTT
-	-	TRBV18	TRBJ2-5	CASSLTAPRGRAQTQYF	TGTGCCAGCTCACTAACCGCTCCGCGGGGACGGGCCCAGACCCAGTACTTC
many	-	TRBV7-2	TRBJ2-3	CASSQDTGTQYF	TGTGCCAGCAGCCAGGATACGGGTACGCAGTATTTT
-	-	TRBV27	TRBJ1-2	CASNSHTSPYGYTF	TGTGCCAGCAACTCCCATACCAGTCCCTATGGCTACACCTTC
many	TRBD1	TRBV7-8	TRBJ2-1	CASSLEDRGNEQFF	TGTGCCAGCAGCTTAGAGGACAGGGGTAATGAGCAGTTCTTC
many	TRBD1	TRBV19	TRBJ1-2	CASSPTGNYGYTF	TGTGCCAGCAGCCCGACAGGGAACTATGGCTACACCTTC
few	TRBD1	TRBV19	TRBJ2-4	CASSRDRADIQYF	TGTGCCAGTTCTAGGGACAGGGCTGACATTCAGTACTTC
-	TRBD1	TRBV7-2	TRBJ2-1	CASSLFPRDRQFF	TGTGCCAGCAGCTTATTCCCCCGGGACAGGCAGTTCTTC
-	-	TRBV2	TRBJ2-1	CASKGDEQFF	TGTGCCAGCAAGGGGGATGAGCAGTTCTTC
few	-	TRBV4-1	TRBJ2-3	CASSQDWTATDTQYF	TGTGCCAGCAGCCAAGACTGGACAGCCACAGATACGCAGTATTTT
-	-	TRBV19	TRBJ2-2	CASSVRRNFVAGELFF	TGTGCCAGTAGTGTCCGGCGGAACTTCGTGGCCGGGGAGCTGTTTTTT
few	TRBD2	TRBV6-2/TRBV6-3	TRBJ2-7	CASRPGGRYEQYF	TGTGCCAGCAGGCCGGGAGGTCGTTACGAGCAGTACTTC
-	-	TRBV6-2/TRBV6-3	TRBJ2-1	CASSYVQGKAYNEQFF	TGTGCCAGCAGTTACGTTCAGGGGAAAGCCTACAATGAGCAGTTCTTC
-	TRBD1	TRBV20-1	TRBJ2-5	CSATSPDTGVETQYF	TGCAGTGCTACCAGTCCCGATACAGGGGTAGAGACCCAGTACTTC
-	TRBD2	TRBV10-3	TRBJ2-1	CAISDATSGDRNNEQFF	TGTGCCATCAGTGATGCGACTAGCGGGGACAGGAACAATGAGCAGTTCTTC
-	-	TRBV19	TRBJ1-1	CASSIQGRRNTEAFF	TGTGCCAGTAGTATCCAGGGCAGGAGGAACACTGAAGCTTTCTTT
once	-	TRBV27	TRBJ2-7	CASRTEQGPGNEQYF	TGTGCCAGCAGGACCGAACAGGGTCCGGGGAACGAGCAGTACTTC
-	TRBD2	TRBV20-1	TRBJ2-1	CSARPLAGSYNEQFF	TGCAGTGCTAGGCCCCTAGCGGGTTCCTACAATGAGCAGTTCTTC
-	-	TRBV7-9	TRBJ1-1	CASSLGQEIAFF	TGTGCCAGCAGCCTAGGACAAGAAATAGCTTTCTTT
-	-	TRBV20-1	TRBJ2-5	CSARTSFQETQYF	TGCAGTGCTAGGACTAGTTTCCAAGAGACCCAGTACTTC
few	-	TRBV15	TRBJ1-5	CATSRERGGNQPQHF	TGTGCCACCAGCAGAGAGCGTGGGGGCAATCAGCCCCAGCATTTT
-	-	TRBV12-3/TRBV12-4	TRBJ2-3	CASSLAGEAQCF	TGTGCCAGCAGTTTAGCGGGAGAGGCGCAGTGTTTT
few	TRBD1	TRBV4-2	TRBJ2-1	CASSSGTAAYNEQFF	TGTGCCAGCAGCTCCGGGACAGCTGCCTACAATGAGCAGTTCTTC
few	-	TRBV6-2/TRBV6-3	TRBJ2-7	CASRDLGTRPSYEQYF	TGTGCCAGCAGGGACCTCGGGACAAGGCCTTCCTACGAGCAGTACTTC
many	-	TRBV7-2	TRBJ2-3	CASSLYGLGDTQYF	TGTGCCAGCAGCTTATATGGACTCGGGGATACGCAGTATTTT
-	-	TRBV5-6	TRBJ1-1	CASSSIFSGSQAFF	TGTGCCAGCAGCTCCATCTTTTCAGGGAGCCAAGCTTTCTTT
-	-	TRBV11-2	TRBJ2-2	CASSLGLPPNTGELFF	TGTGCCAGCAGCTTAGGTCTGCCCCCAAACACCGGGGAGCTGTTTTTT
many	-	TRBV7-2	TRBJ2-6	CASSLSPGANVLTF	TGTGCCAGCAGCTTATCTCCTGGGGCCAACGTCCTGACTTTC
-	-	TRBV4-3	TRBJ2-3	CASSLQSLTDTQYF	TGCGCCAGCAGCCTCCAAAGTCTCACAGATACGCAGTATTTT
few	-	TRBV7-9	TRBJ1-1	CASSLDRNLEWGDTEAFF	TGTGCCAGCAGCTTAGACCGAAACTTGGAATGGGGAGACACTGAAGCTTTCTTT
-	TRBD1	TRBV14	TRBJ2-7	CASSPQGAYGGEQYF	TGTGCCAGCAGCCCCCAGGGGGCTTATGGGGGCGAGCAGTACTTC
many	TRBD2	TRBV7-2	TRBJ2-3	CASSSSAGATDTQYF	TGTGCCAGCAGCTCCTCAGCGGGAGCCACAGATACGCAGTATTTT
-	TRBD2	TRBV7-6	TRBJ2-1	CASSRRALAASYNEQFF	TGTGCCAGCAGCCGCCGGGCCCTAGCGGCCTCCTACAATGAGCAGTTCTTC
many	-	TRBV7-2	TRBJ2-5	CASSQGGEETQYF	TGTGCCAGCAGCCAAGGGGGGGAAGAGACCCAGTACTTC
-	TRBD1	TRBV28	TRBJ1-1	CASSLGTGSAFF	TGTGCCAGCAGTTTGGGGACAGGGAGTGCTTTCTTT
few	TRBD2	TRBV7-2	TRBJ2-3	CASSLGRGAGDTQYF	TGTGCCAGCAGCTTAGGGCGGGGGGCGGGGGATACGCAGTATTTT
few	-	TRBV19	TRBJ1-2	CASRRNYGYTF	TGTGCCAGTCGTCGTAACTATGGCTACACCTTC
many	TRBD2	TRBV7-6	TRBJ2-2	CASSLGETSGGTGELFF	TGTGCCAGCAGCTTAGGAGAGACTAGCGGGGGCACCGGGGAGCTGTTTTTT
few	-	TRBV6-1	TRBJ2-1	CASSEVLAVSSYNEQFF	TGTGCCAGCAGTGAAGTCTTAGCGGTAAGCTCCTACAATGAGCAGTTCTTC
-	-	TRBV15	TRBJ1-5	CATSTPLNQPQHF	TGTGCCACCAGCACCCCCCTTAATCAGCCCCAGCATTTT
few	-	TRBV6-1	TRBJ2-2	CASSDQRTLHHVNTGELFF	TGTGCCAGCAGTGACCAACGGACACTTCACCATGTGAACACCGGGGAGCTGTTTTTT
-	-	TRBV10-3	TRBJ2-3	CAISEWTITQYF	TGTGCCATCAGTGAATGGACGATTACGCAGTATTTT
-	-	TRBV4-1	TRBJ2-3	CASSQDRAGFGRTTDTQYF	TGCGCCAGCAGCCAAGATAGGGCGGGGTTTGGTCGAACTACAGATACGCAGTATTTT
few	TRBD2	TRBV19	TRBJ2-5	CASSIDPGGYQETQYF	TGTGCCAGTAGTATAGATCCGGGGGGGTACCAAGAGACCCAGTACTTC
-	-	TRBV4-3	TRBJ2-5	CASSQSQGWETQYF	TGCGCCAGCAGCCAGTCACAGGGATGGGAGACCCAGTACTTC
-	TRBD1	TRBV7-6	TRBJ1-5	CASSSGPGTGRNQPQHF	TGTGCCAGCAGCTCCGGGCCCGGGACAGGACGAAATCAGCCCCAGCATTTT
-	-	TRBV7-2	TRBJ2-1	CASSGPARGLLVSYF	TGTGCCAGCAGCGGCCCCGCCCGGGGCCTCCTCGTCTCATACTTC
medium-sized	TRBD2	TRBV7-8	TRBJ2-7	CASSFGLAGVLREQYF	TGTGCCAGCAGCTTTGGACTAGCGGGAGTACTAAGGGAGCAGTACTTC
many	-	TRBV12-3/TRBV12-4	TRBJ1-1	CASSLEAQTARAAFF	TGTGCCAGCAGTTTAGAAGCGCAGACAGCTAGGGCGGCTTTCTTT
few	TRBD1	TRBV4-1	TRBJ1-2	CASSPTSGQGAYGYTF	TGCGCCAGCAGTCCCACCTCGGGACAGGGGGCCTATGGCTACACCTTC
-	-	TRBV7-9	TRBJ2-1	CASSPTALGEQFF	TGTGCCAGCAGCCCGACTGCATTGGGGGAGCAGTTCTTC
-	-	TRBV18	TRBJ2-7	CASSQDSVSYEQYF	TGTGCCAGCTCACAGGACTCCGTCTCCTACGAGCAGTACTTC
many	-	TRBV11-3	TRBJ1-1	CASSFSVGTEAFF	TGTGCCAGCAGCTTCTCTGTGGGTACTGAAGCTTTCTTT
-	-	TRBV7-4	TRBJ2-7	CASSLDGRPGGEQYF	TGTGCCAGCAGCTTGGATGGGCGGCCTGGGGGCGAGCAGTACTTC
few	TRBD2	TRBV4-1	TRBJ2-1	CASSPGLAPGGEQFF	TGCGCCAGCAGCCCTGGACTAGCTCCAGGAGGTGAGCAGTTCTTC
-	-	TRBV24-1	TRBJ2-1	CATSDSLGGGSVSSYNEQFF	TGTGCCACCAGTGATTCCCTGGGGGGAGGAAGTGTCAGCTCCTACAATGAGCAGTTCTTC
-	-	TRBV4-1	TRBJ2-5	CASSFRQGTGETQYF	TGCGCCAGCAGCTTCCGGCAGGGGACGGGGGAGACCCAGTACTTC